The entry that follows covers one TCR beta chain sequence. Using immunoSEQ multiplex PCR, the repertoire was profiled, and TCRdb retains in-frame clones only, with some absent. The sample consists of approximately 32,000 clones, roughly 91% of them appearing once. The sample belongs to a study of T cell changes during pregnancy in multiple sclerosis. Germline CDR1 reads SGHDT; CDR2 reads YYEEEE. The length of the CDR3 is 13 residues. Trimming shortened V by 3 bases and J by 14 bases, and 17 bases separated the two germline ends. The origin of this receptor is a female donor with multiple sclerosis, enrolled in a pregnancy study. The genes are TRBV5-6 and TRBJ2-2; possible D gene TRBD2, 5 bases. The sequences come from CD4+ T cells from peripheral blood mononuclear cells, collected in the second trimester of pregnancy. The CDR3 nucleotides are TGTGCCAGCAGCTCCGCGGGCAGGTCTTCCCTGTTTTTT. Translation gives CASSSAGRSSLFF.